The 20 T cell receptor beta chains in this list originate from one sample, sequenced in a study of Graves' ophthalmopathy and Graves' hyperthyroidism. TCR beta CDR3 regions were amplified from RNA transcripts. RT-PCR with HTBI primers came first, then second-round multiplex PCR. TCRdb re-called the multiplex PCR reads through MiXCR, storing one row per CDR3 protein. The repertoire has hundreds of thousands of distinct CDR3 sequences, more than 40% of them found once; the top ten carry about 3.3%. Sequencing was performed on peripheral blood. These receptors came from an adult man with Graves' ophthalmopathy.

V gene TRBV10-3 combines with J gene TRBJ2-7, with 12 bases matching TRBD2. CDR3 length equals 14 residues. V shed 6 bases, J shed 6 bases, and the junction held 6 bases outside the gene matches. The V gene's germline CDR1 is ENHRY and CDR2 SYGVKD. DNA for the CDR3: TGTGCCATCAGCCCTAGCGGGGGGGCTGGCGAGCAGTACTTC. Translation: CAISPSGGAGEQYF.

This clonotype appeared a few times. The chain joins TRBV30 to TRBJ1-2; D gene ambiguous. V lost 2 bases, J lost 10 bases, and 14 bases lay in between. This CDR3 contains 12 residues. Germline CDR1 is GTSNPN and CDR2 is SVGIG (reference sequence). CDR3 sequence: CAWSLQSVSYTF. CDR3 sequence (DNA): TGTGCCTGGAGTCTCCAGTCAGTCTCCTACACCTTC.

The table lists this clonotype with many counts. The chain is built from TRBV9 and TRBJ1-3; no reliable D call. This CDR3 spans 15 amino acids. CDR1 SGDLS and CDR2 YYNGEE come from the germline V gene. Trimming left V 2 bases short and J 4 bases short, with 13 bases between. The CDR3 coding sequence is TGTGCCAGCAGCGTCCAAGCAGGCTCCGGAAACACCATATATTTT. Translating gives CASSVQAGSGNTIYF.

The CDR3 loop is CASSYSISYGYTF. CDR3 bases: TGTGCCAGCAGTTACTCGATCAGCTATGGCTACACCTTC. This chain uses TRBV6-1 with TRBJ1-2, with unresolved D. The CDR3 is 13 residues long. Trimming pared 5 bases from V and 4 bases from J, leaving 11 bases between. Germline-derived CDR1 and CDR2 are MNHNS and SASEGT.

The J gene is TRBJ2-5, the V gene TRBV25-1, with TRBD2 matching over 9 bases. This CDR3 is 15 amino acids long. J was trimmed by 5 bases and V by 4 bases; bases with no gene match: 8. The germline V gene has CDR1 MGHDK and CDR2 SYGVNS. DNA for the CDR3: TGTGCCAGCAGTGCCAGGATAGCGGGGGCGGAGACCCAGTACTTC. This translates into CASSARIAGAETQYF.

This clonotype has ten or more counts. The V gene is TRBV4-2, the J gene TRBJ1-2, with 7 bases identical to TRBD1. Trimming removed 4 bases from V and 5 bases from J; junction bases left unmatched: 4. Germline CDR1 reads LGHNA; CDR2 reads YNFKEQ. This CDR3 is 13 amino acids long. CDR3: CASSLTGEYGYTF. The CDR3 DNA is TGTGCCAGCAGCCTTACAGGGGAGTATGGCTACACCTTC.

This clonotype has a count of ten or more. The chain links TRBV10-3 to TRBJ1-1; 7 bases fit TRBD1. V lost 7 bases and J lost 5; bases outside the gene matches: 7. Germline CDR1 and CDR2: ENHRY and SYGVKD. This CDR3 contains 13 residues. DNA of the CDR3: TGTGCCATCACCTCAGGGGGTTCAACTGAAGCTTTCTTT. It codes for CAITSGGSTEAFF.

This clonotype was seen ten or more times. The chain links TRBV15 to TRBJ2-6; D remains ambiguous. The germline CDR1 and CDR2 sequences are LNHNV and YYDKDF (reference sequence). The CDR3 covers 15 residues. The ends were cut back, 0 bases at V and 2 bases at J, with 5 bases in the middle. CDR3: CATSRDVTGANVLTF. The CDR3 nucleotides read TGTGCCACCAGCAGAGATGTGACTGGGGCCAACGTCCTGACTTTC.

The CDR3 nucleotides are TGTGCCAGCCAGGACAGGGGGCTTTATGGAAACACCATATATTTT. Amino acids: CASQDRGLYGNTIYF. The rearrangement links TRBV5-5 to TRBJ1-3, with 11 bases matching TRBD1. V lost 7 bases and J lost 3; bases outside the gene matches: 6. Per the germline V gene, CDR1 is SGHKS and CDR2 is YYEKEE (reference sequence). This CDR3 is 15 amino acids long.

CDR3 protein: CAISESEGQGTSETQYF. The CDR3 nucleotides are TGTGCCATCAGTGAATCCGAGGGGCAGGGGACCTCGGAGACCCAGTACTTC. V usage is TRBV10-3 and J usage is TRBJ2-5; D is perhaps TRBD1 (6 bases). Trimming took 3 bases from V and 5 from J, leaving 22 bases between them. Germline CDR1 and CDR2: ENHRY and SYGVKD. The CDR3 is 17 residues long.

This clonotype was recorded many times. V usage is TRBV5-1 and J usage is TRBJ2-7, with 9 bases identical to TRBD1. The CDR3 covers 16 residues. Germline V gives CDR1 SGHRS, CDR2 YFSETQ. V shed 4 bases, J shed 1 base, and the junction held 9 bases outside the gene matches. The CDR3 loop reads CASSVGRDRVSYEQYF. The CDR3 DNA reads TGCGCCAGCAGCGTAGGGAGGGACAGGGTTTCCTACGAGCAGTACTTC.

This clonotype has only a few counts. The V call is TRBV24-1, the J call TRBJ2-2, with TRBD2 matching over 8 bases. The germline CDR1 and CDR2 sequences are KGHDR and SFDVKD. The CDR3 runs to 16 residues. V lost 0 bases and J lost 7; bases outside the gene matches: 6. The CDR3 region has the DNA TGTGCCACCAGTGATTTGACGGGAGGGCCGGGCGGGGAGCTGTTTTTT. This gives the protein CATSDLTGGPGGELFF.

This clonotype has just a few counts. CDR3 DNA sequence: TGTGCCAGTAGTATAAGGCCACGTACCGGGACAGGGGCTGGTCAGCCCCAGCATTTT. Protein product: CASSIRPRTGTGAGQPQHF. This chain links TRBV19 with TRBJ1-5; 10 bases line up with TRBD1. The CDR3 loop spans 19 amino acids. V lost 2 bases and J lost 6; bases outside the gene matches: 16. The germline gives CDR1 LNHDA, CDR2 SQIVND (reference sequence).

This clonotype was recorded a few times. This chain links TRBV11-1 with TRBJ2-5, with TRBD2 identical over 10 bases. The J call may not be correct, given that the DNA end is closer to TRBJ2-7. The CDR3 is made up of 20 amino acids. Germline loops: CDR1 SGHAT, CDR2 FQDESV (reference sequence). The CDR3, as DNA: TGTGCCAGCAGCTGGACTCTGAATGGGTCTAGCGGGAGTTCCTTCTACGAGCAGTACTTC. As protein: CASSWTLNGSSGSSFYEQYF.

The chain links TRBV9 to TRBJ2-2, with D perhaps assigned TRBD1 or TRBD2 (6 bases each). This CDR3 is built from 15 residues. Trimming took 2 bases from V and 7 from J, leaving 15 bases between them. CDR1 and CDR2 from the germline V gene are SGDLS and YYNGEE. CDR3 protein: CASSVLGGPDGELFF. DNA of the CDR3: TGTGCCAGCAGCGTCTTGGGGGGCCCGGACGGGGAGCTGTTTTTT.

The chain's CDR3 is CASSEWRGGAFHNEQFF. The DNA for the CDR3 is TGTGCCAGCAGTGAATGGAGAGGGGGGGCCTTCCACAATGAGCAGTTCTTC. The chain employs TRBV2 and TRBJ2-1, with D tentatively TRBD2 (7 bases). Trimming took 2 bases from V and 5 from J, leaving 19 bases between them. This CDR3 has 17 amino acids. Germline V gene sequence: CDR1 SNHLY, CDR2 FYNNEI. Full variable domain (missing parts from reference TRBV2 and TRBJ2-1): EPEVTQTPSHQVTQMGQEVILRCVPISNHLYFYWYRQILGQKVEFLVSFYNNEISEKSEIFDDQFSVERPDGSNFTLKIRSTKLEDSAMYFCASSEWRGGAFHNEQFFGPGTRLTVL.

V is TRBV9 and J is TRBJ1-3; the match to TRBD1 covers 10 bases. Germline V CDR1 and CDR2: SGDLS, YYNGEE. V trimming: 3 bases; J trimming: 7 bases; junction bases outside the gene matches: 4. The CDR3 sequence is 14 residues long. The CDR3: CASSESGQGNTIYF. The CDR3 DNA is TGTGCCAGCAGCGAATCGGGACAGGGGAACACCATATATTTT.

With regard to this clonotype: An end of the junction does not agree with germline; a read error may underlie this. This chain joins TRBV10-3 and TRBJ1-6; D is unresolved. The CDR3 extends over 14 amino acids. The germline gives CDR1 ENHRY, CDR2 SYGVKD. The CDR3 DNA is TGTGCCAGCAGTGACACTAGAGATAATTCACCCCTCCACTTT. Its translation: CASSDTRDNSPLHF.

V is TRBV29-1 and J is TRBJ2-7; 9 positions match TRBD1. CDR3 size: 12 residues. Trimming cost V 8 bases and J 1 base; bases outside gene matches: 3. Per the germline V gene, CDR1 is SQVTM and CDR2 is ANQGSEA. CDR3 in amino acids: CSRDRDSYEQYF. In DNA, the CDR3 is TGCAGCCGGGACAGGGATTCCTACGAGCAGTACTTC.

This clonotype showed up many times. The J gene is TRBJ2-7, the V gene TRBV7-9, with D perhaps matching TRBD2 (5 bases). V was pared by 1 base and J by 9 bases, with 13 bases between. Germline V gene lookup returns CDR1 SEHNR and CDR2 FQNEAQ (reference sequence). CDR3 length: 13 residues. Here the CDR3 DNA reads TGTGCCAGCAGCTTAGGTTACCTCCGGGGGCAGTACTTC. It encodes CASSLGYLRGQYF.